This passage covers 2 T cell receptor beta chains from one sample sequenced in a study of T cell responses to AZD1222 COVID-19 vaccine. TCRdb keeps only in-frame clones here, not all; method: immunoSEQ multiplex PCR. The sample holds 100,000 to 150,000 clones; less than 95% are singletons and the top ten take roughly 7.2%. The material was peripheral blood, obtained on day 0 of AZD1222 vaccination. These TCRs come from an adult in good health.

This clone was counted between two and nine times. The V gene is TRBV4-2, the J gene TRBJ2-2; D is unresolved. The length of the CDR3 is 14 residues. Trimming removed 1 base at V and 5 bases at J, with 8 bases between. Per the germline V gene, CDR1 is LGHNA and CDR2 is YNFKEQ. The CDR3 DNA follows: TGTGCCAGCAGCCAAGCTCTGATGACCGGGGAGCTGTTTTTT. This codes for CASSQALMTGELFF.

The chain links TRBV7-9 to TRBJ1-2; D is ambiguous. This CDR3 is built from 12 residues. Between the trimmed V and J ends, which lost 2 bases and 3 bases, there was a span of 4 bases. Germline assignment: CDR1 SEHNR and CDR2 FQNEAQ (reference sequence). CDR3 in DNA: TGTGCCAGCAGCTTAAATGACTATGGCTACACCTTC. Protein: CASSLNDYGYTF.